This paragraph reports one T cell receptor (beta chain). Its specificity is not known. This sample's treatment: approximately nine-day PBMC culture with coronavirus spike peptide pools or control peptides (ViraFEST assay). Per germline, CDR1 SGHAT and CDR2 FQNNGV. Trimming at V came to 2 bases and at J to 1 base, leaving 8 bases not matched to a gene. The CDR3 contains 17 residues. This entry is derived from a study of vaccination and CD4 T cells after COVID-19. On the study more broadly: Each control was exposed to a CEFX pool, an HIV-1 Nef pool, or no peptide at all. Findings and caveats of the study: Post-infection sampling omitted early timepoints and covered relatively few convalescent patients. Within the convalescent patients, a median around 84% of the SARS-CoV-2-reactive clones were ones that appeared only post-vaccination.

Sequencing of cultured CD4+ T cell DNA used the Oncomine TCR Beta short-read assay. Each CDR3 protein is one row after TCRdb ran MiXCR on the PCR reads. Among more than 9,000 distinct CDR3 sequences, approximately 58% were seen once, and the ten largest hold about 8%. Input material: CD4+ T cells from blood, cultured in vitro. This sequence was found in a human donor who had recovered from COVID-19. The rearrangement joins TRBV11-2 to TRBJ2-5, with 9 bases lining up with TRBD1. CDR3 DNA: TGTGCCAGCAGCTTAATCCGCGGGACAGGGCCCCAAGAGACCCAGTACTTC. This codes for CASSLIRGTGPQETQYF.